The clone carrying this T cell receptor (beta chain) showed up many times. This sample was included in a study of T-cell reconstitution after alpha-beta-depleted transplantation in children. Library preparation (for TCRbeta) was performed with unique molecular identifiers. TCRdb reanalysed the PCR reads using MiXCR and keeps one entry per CDR3 protein. This repertoire shows 250,000 to 350,000 distinct CDR3 sequences, roughly 9.5% found once; its top ten account for 10%. The sequenced sample was PBMCs from the stem cell graft donor, obtained from the stem cell graft. The source of this sequence is a human donor who donated a stem cell graft to a child with SCID.

Here the CDR3 DNA reads TGTGCCAGCAGTTACTTGGGCGGGGAGCTGTTTTTT. Its translation is CASSYLGGELFF. V usage is TRBV6-6 and J usage is TRBJ2-2; D unclear. Trimming left V 1 base short and J 7 bases short, with 4 bases between. CDR1 is MNHNY, CDR2 SVGAGI, per germline (reference sequence). The CDR3 is 12 residues long.